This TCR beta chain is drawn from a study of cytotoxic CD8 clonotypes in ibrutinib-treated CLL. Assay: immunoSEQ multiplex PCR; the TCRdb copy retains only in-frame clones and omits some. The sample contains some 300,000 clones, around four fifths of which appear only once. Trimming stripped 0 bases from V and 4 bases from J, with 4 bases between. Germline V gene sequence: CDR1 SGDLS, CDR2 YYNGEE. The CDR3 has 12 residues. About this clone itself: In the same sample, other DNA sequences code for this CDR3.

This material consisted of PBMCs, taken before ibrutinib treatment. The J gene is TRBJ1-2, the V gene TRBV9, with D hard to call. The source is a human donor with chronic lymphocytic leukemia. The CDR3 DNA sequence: TGTGCCAGCAGCGTAGGTAGCTATGGCTACACCTTC. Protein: CASSVGSYGYTF.